This record looks at one T cell receptor beta chain sequence and its context. Its antigen is unknown. Per-base quality was not reported, and no clone a single base away is much larger than it. Reading from cysteine to phenylalanine, the CDR3 counts 14 amino acids. This entry keeps only the CDR3 DNA: 42 bases, framed from base 1. In the germline V gene, CDR1 corresponds to MNHEY and CDR2 to SVGEGT. V loses 6 bases of germline sequence and J loses 10 bases, and the interval between the two ends is 21 bases. This sample stems from a study of blood T cells in healthy people across ages (dated by TCRdb to between 2014 and 2017). Background on the whole study: In model experiments, roughly one uniquely barcoded TCR beta cDNA molecule per two T cells was captured by template switching. To track age-related changes in TCR beta repertoire diversity, the study relied on deep sequencing normalized with unique cDNA molecular identifiers. Four age groups were formed from the donors: young (average 16 years), middle-aged (around 37), aged (roughly 56) and long-lived (approximately 80). To avoid experimental bias, donors of different ages were randomly spread across the sequencing lanes. Using the same blood draw, the study looked at two additional independent replicas of 1 million unique cDNA reads for two donors, one aged 18 to 30 and the other aged 80 or older. The full study reports these points: Because the CMV infection status of the donors was unknown, age-related changes in expanded clonotypes may potentially have been confounded. Estimates of total diversity from one million sequenced T cells were regarded as lower bounds and underestimates. There was a strong correlation between observed TCR beta diversity and the percentage of naive T cells measured by flow cytometry. The long-lived group showed more naive CD4+ T cells, fewer expanded clones and increased TCR diversity than the aged group, suggesting age selection. As age increased, observed TCR beta diversity per million T cells dropped in a roughly linear way, and a significant reduction was already evident by age roughly 36. Conclusive comparison of naive and antigen-experienced compartments was prevented by the profiling of bulk unsorted PBMCs.

Library prep was done by 5' RACE. This sample was sequenced with an Illumina HiSeq 2500. A second PCR of about 6 to 11 cycles was performed with a sample-barcoded 5' primer and a J-beta primer mix. A template-switch 5' adaptor carrying 12 random nucleotides introduced a unique molecular identifier onto each TCR beta cDNA molecule. At least 2.5 million CDR3-containing paired-end reads were obtained from each sample. The Mint cDNA synthesis kit, primed by a TRBC-specific oligonucleotide, was used to synthesize first-strand cDNA from all RNA. Following uracil-DNA glycosylase treatment, a first 18-cycle PCR with universal primers M1SS and BC2_uni_R was performed on all cDNA. Regarding the original processing steps: Each sample was normalized by randomly selecting 1 million high-quality reads, each carrying a distinct molecular identifier. Reads sharing molecular identifiers were discarded rather than binned into consensus sequences. MiTCR, run with a Q25 quality threshold and the strictest error-elimination algorithm, handled CDR3 identification, clonotype clustering and error correction. A nonparametric unseen species model with Euler transformation was used to estimate lower-bound total TCR beta diversity. TCRdb itself trimmed the public reads at Q25 with fastp, ran MiXCR and retained productive beta chains. Each entry merges the rows of one CDR3 protein and shows their most common DNA and genes. These V and J calls originate from TCRdb's pipeline instead of the authors' own analysis. This sample holds roughly 860,000 distinct CDR3 sequences; approximately 65% were observed only once. The ten largest clonotypes hold about a quarter of the sample.

Donors were 40 or so systemically healthy Caucasian individuals from Russia aged about 6 to 100 years. Ten milliliters of peripheral blood were drawn from each donor into EDTA-treated Vacutainer tubes. Ficoll-Paque density-gradient centrifugation was used to isolate PBMCs, with at least 6.5 million per sample. Total RNA, at least 6 micrograms per sample, was extracted from PBMCs with Trizol reagent. For every donor, an aliquot of PBMCs went through flow cytometry to measure the percentages of naive CD45RAhigh/CD27high T cells. The sequencing sample was made of blood. The origin of this receptor is a man younger than 40 in good health. The chain is made from TRBV6-2 or TRBV6-3 and TRBJ1-1, and perhaps TRBD1 as D gene, on 6 matching bases. The DNA reads TGTGCCAGCAGCTATACCGGCTATATGGGGGCAGCTTTCTTT. It translates as CASSYTGYMGAAFF.